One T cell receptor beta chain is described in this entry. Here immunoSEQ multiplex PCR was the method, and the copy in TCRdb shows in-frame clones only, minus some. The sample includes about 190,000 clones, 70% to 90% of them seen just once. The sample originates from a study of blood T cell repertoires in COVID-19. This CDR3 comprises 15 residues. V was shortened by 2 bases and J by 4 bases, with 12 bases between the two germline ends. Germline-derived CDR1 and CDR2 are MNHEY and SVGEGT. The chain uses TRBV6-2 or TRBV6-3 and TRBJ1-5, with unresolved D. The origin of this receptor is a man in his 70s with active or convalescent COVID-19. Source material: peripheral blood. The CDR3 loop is CASSYGGSSNQPQHF. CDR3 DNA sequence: TGTGCCAGCAGTTACGGAGGTAGTAGTAATCAGCCCCAGCATTTT.